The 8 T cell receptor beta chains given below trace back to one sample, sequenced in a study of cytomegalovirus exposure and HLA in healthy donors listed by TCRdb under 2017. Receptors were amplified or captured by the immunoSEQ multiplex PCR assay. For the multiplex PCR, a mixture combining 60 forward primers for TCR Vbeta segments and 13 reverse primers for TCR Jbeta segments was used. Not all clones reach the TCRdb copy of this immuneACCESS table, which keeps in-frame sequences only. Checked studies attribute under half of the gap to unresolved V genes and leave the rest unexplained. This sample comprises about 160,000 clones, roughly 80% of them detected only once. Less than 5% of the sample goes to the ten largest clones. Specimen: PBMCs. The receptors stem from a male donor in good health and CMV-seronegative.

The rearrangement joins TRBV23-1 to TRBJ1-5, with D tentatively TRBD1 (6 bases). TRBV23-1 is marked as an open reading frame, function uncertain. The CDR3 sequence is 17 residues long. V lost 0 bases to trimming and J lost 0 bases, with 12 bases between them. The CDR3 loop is CASSQSRVGGSNQPQHF. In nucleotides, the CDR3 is TGCGCCAGCAGTCAATCGAGGGTAGGGGGTAGCAATCAGCCCCAGCATTTT.

This chain's CDR3 is CASSLGLSGANVLTF. The CDR3 DNA sequence: TGTGCCAGCAGCTTGGGACTCTCTGGGGCCAACGTCCTGACTTTC. The chain is built from TRBV5-8 and TRBJ2-6; D is unclear. The CDR3 length is 15 residues. The V end was cut by 0 bases, the J end by 0 bases, with 4 bases between. Per germline, CDR1 SGHTS and CDR2 YDEGEE.

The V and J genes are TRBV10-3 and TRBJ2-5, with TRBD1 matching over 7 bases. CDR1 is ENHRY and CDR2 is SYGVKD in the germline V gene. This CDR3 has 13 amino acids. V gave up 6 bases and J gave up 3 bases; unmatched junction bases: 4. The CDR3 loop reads CAISGTDKETQYF. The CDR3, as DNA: TGTGCCATCAGCGGGACAGACAAAGAGACCCAGTACTTC.

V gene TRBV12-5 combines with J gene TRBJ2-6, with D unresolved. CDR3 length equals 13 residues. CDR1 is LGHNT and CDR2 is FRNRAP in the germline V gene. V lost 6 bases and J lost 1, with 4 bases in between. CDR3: CASGRSGANVLTF. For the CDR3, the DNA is TGTGCTAGTGGCAGGTCTGGGGCCAACGTCCTGACTTTC.

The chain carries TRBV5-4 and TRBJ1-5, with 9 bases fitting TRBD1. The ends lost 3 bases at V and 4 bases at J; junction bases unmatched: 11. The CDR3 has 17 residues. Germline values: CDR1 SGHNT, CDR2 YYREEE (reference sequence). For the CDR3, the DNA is TGTGCCAGCAGCTGGGGTACGGGACAGGGCTATAATCAGCCCCAGCATTTT. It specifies CASSWGTGQGYNQPQHF.

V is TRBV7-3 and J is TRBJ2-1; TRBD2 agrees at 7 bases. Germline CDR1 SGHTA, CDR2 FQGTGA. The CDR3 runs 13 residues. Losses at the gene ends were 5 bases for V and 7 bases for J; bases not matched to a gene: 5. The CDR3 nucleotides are TGTGCCAGCAGCATAGGGACTACAAATGAGCAGTTCTTC. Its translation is CASSIGTTNEQFF.

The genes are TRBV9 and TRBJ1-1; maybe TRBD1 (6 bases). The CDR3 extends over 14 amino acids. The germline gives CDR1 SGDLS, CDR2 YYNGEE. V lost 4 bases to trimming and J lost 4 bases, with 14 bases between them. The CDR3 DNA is TGTGCCAGCAGCATTCAAACAGGGACCACTGAAGCTTTCTTT. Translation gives CASSIQTGTTEAFF.

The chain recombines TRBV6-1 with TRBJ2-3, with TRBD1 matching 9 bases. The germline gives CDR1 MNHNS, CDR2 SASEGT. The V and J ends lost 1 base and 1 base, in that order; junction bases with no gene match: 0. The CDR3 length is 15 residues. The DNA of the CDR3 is TGTGCCAGCAGTGAAGGGACAGGGGGCACAGATACGCAGTATTTT. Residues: CASSEGTGGTDTQYF.